This TCR beta chain was found in a study of CD8 T cells in Susac syndrome. Germline CDR1 is SNHLY and CDR2 is FYNNEI. J gave up 7 bases and V 5 bases, and 13 bases lay outside the gene matches. The CDR3 contains 17 residues. When the RNA was reverse transcribed, random hexamers were used with an input of roughly 0.45 to 1 ug. An immunoSEQ multiplex PCR amplified TCR beta CDR3 over 54 Vbeta and 13 Jbeta. TCRdb called the immunoSEQ multiplex PCR reads again in MiXCR, with one record for every CDR3 protein. This table holds about 150,000 distinct CDR3 sequences, around 95% found once. The receptor's source is a human donor with Susac syndrome. This chain connects TRBV2 to TRBJ2-2, with 10 positions matching TRBD2. The sample comprised CD4+ T cells from PBMCs. CDR3 sequence (DNA): TGTGCCAGCAGTCCCCTAAGCGGGAGGGTTCTTATCGGGGAGCTGTTTTTT. Amino acids: CASSPLSGRVLIGELFF.